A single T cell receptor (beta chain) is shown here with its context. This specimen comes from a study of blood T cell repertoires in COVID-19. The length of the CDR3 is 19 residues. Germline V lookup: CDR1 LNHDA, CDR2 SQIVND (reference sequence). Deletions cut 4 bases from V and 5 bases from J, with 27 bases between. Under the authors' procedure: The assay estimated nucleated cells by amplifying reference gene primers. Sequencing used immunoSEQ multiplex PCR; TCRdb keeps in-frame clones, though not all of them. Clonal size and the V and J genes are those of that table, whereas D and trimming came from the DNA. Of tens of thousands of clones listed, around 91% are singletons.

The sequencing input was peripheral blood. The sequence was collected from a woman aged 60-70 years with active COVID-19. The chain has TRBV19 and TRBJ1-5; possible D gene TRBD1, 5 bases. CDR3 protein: CASSKTVQGARVGYQPQHF. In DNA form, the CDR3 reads TGTGCCAGTAGTAAGACAGTACAAGGGGCTCGAGTTGGATATCAGCCCCAGCATTTT.